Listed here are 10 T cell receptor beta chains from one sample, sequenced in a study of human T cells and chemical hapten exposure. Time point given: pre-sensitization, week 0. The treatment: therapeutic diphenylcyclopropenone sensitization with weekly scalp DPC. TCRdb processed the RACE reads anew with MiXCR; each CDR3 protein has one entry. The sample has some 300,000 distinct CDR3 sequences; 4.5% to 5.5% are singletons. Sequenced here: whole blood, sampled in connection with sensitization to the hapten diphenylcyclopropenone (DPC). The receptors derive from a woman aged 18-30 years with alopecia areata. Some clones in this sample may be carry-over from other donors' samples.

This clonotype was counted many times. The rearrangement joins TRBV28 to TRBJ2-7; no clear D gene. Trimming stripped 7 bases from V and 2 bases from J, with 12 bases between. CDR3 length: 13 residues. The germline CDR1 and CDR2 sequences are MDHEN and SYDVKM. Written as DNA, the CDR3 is TGTGCCAGCATAGGGTACAGTACCTACGAGCAGTACTTC. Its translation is CASIGYSTYEQYF.

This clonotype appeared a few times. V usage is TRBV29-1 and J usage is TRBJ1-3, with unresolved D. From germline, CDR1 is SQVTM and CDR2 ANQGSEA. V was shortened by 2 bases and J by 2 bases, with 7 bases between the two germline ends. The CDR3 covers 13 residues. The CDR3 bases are TGCAGCGTTGAACGAGTCCCTGGAAACACCATATATTTT. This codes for CSVERVPGNTIYF.

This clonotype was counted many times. CDR3 loop: CSSRGLIYNSPLHF. The CDR3 DNA reads as TGCAGCTCCAGGGGCTTGATCTATAATTCACCCCTCCACTTT. The rearrangement joins TRBV29-1 to TRBJ1-6; tentative D call: TRBD1 (6 bases). From germline, CDR1 is SQVTM and CDR2 ANQGSEA. The CDR3 runs to 14 residues. V gave up 8 bases and J gave up 3 bases, with 14 bases separating them.

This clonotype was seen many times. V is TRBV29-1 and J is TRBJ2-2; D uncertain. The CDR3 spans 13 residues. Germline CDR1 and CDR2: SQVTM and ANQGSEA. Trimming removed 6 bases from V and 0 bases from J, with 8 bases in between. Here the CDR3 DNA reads TGCAGCGTCGTTAGCCCGAACACCGGGGAGCTGTTTTTT. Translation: CSVVSPNTGELFF.

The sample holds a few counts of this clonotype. The CDR3 nucleotides read TGTGCCAGCAGCGCGGAATGGGCTAATACGCAGTATTTT. As protein: CASSAEWANTQYF. J is TRBJ2-3 and V is TRBV7-2; D is unclear. This CDR3 is 13 amino acids long. From germline, CDR1 is SGHTA and CDR2 FQGNSA. The V end was cut by 5 bases, the J end by 7 bases, with 13 bases between.

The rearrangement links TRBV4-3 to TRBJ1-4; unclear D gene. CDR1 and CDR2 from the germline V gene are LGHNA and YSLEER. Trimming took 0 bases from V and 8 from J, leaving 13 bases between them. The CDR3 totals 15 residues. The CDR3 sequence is CASSQEWAMREKLFF. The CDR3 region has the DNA TGCGCCAGCAGCCAAGAGTGGGCGATGAGGGAAAAACTGTTTTTT.

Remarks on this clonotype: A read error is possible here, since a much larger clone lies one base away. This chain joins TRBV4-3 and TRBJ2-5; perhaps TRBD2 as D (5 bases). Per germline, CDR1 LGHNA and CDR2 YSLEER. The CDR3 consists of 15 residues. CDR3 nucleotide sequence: TGCGCCAGCAGCCAAGATCATGCAGGAGGAGAGACCCGGTACTTC. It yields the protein CASSQDHAGGETRYF.

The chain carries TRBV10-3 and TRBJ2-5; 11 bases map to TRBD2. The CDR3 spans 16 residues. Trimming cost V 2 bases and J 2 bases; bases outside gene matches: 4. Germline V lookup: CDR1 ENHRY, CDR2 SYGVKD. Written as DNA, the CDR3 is TGTGCCATCAGTGAGCTAGCGGGGGGTTTGCAAGAGACCCAGTACTTC. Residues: CAISELAGGLQETQYF.

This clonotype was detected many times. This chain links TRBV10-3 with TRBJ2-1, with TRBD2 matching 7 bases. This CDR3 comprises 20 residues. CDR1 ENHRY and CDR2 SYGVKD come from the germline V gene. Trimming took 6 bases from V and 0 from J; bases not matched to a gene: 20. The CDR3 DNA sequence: TGTGCCATCAGGGACTACCCGCTAGCGGATAATCAAAGCTCCTACAATGAGCAGTTCTTC. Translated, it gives CAIRDYPLADNQSSYNEQFF.

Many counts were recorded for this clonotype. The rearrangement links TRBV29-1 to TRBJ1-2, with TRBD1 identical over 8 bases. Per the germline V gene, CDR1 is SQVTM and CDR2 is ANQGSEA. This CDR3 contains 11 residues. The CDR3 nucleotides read TGCAGTGGACAGGGTAACTATGGCTACACCTTC. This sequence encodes CSGQGNYGYTF. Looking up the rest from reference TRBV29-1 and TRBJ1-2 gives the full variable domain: SAVISQKPSRDICQRGTSLTIQCQVDSQVTMMFWYRQQPGQSLTLIATANQGSEATYESGFVIDKFPISRPNLTFSTLTVSNMSPEDSSIYLCSGQGNYGYTFGSGTRLTVV.